The text below deals with one T cell receptor beta chain. Its matching antigen is unknown. These data are taken from a study of post-analysis software for immune sequencing data. Study-wide findings and caveats: Comparison of patients with controls showed a handful of TRBV segments more frequent in patients, TRBV5-6, TRBV5-1 and TRBV20-1 among them.

Tagging with unique molecular identifiers was a feature of the TCR beta cDNA libraries. One entry per CDR3 protein, called by TCRdb with MiXCR from the PCR reads. This table has approximately 570,000 distinct CDR3 sequences, 44% appearing once. Germline assignment: CDR1 KGHDR and CDR2 SFDVKD. This CDR3 is built from 16 residues. With V trimmed by 3 bases and J by 3 bases, 5 bases remained unmatched. The sequence derives from a girl aged 5 to 17 with multiple sclerosis. The sample was blood. The V gene is TRBV24-1, the J gene TRBJ2-3, with 10 bases identical to TRBD2. The CDR3 reads CATSDPAGGQTDTQYF. Written as DNA, the CDR3 is TGTGCCACCAGTGATCCAGCGGGGGGGCAAACAGATACGCAGTATTTT.